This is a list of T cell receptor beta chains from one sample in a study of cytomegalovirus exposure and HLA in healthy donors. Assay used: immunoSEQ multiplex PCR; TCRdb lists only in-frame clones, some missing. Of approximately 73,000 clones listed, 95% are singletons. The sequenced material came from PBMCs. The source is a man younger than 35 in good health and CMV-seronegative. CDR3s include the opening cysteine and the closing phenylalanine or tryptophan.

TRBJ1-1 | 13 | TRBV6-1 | CASSVDSSTEAFF
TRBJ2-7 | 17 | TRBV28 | CASSLRGSGLAHYEQYF
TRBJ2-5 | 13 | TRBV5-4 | CASRVGGQETQYF
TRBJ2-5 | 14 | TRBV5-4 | CASSHKQGKETQYF
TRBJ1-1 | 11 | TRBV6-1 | CASSEGGAAFF
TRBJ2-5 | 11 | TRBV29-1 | CSDAQGETQYF
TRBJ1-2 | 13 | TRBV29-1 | CSVEAGGIYGYTF
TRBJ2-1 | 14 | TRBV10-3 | CAISPGTGDNEQFF
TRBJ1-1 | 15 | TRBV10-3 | CAISERQVVDTEAFF
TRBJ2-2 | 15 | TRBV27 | CASRPWDRSTGELFF
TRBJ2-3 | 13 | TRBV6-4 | CASSPQSTDTQYF
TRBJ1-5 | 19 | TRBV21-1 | CASSSDGDRGRISNQPQHF
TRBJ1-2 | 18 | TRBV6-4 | CASSDGKGQGYEDYGYTF
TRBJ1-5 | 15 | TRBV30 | CAWSHSGHFNQPQHF
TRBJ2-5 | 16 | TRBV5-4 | CASSSLVTGIQETQYF
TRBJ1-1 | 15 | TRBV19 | CASRSRGYFFPEAFF
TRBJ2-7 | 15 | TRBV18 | CASSPPGLAGGEQYF
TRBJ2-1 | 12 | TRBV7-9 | CASSFTDNEQFF
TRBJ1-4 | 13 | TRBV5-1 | CASSLATGEKLFF
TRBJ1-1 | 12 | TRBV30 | CAWSVGLAEAFF
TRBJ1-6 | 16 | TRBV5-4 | CASSLDSGGEFSPLHF
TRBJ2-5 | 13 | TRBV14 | CASSQALVETQYF
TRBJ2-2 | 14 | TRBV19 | CASSQERYTGELFF
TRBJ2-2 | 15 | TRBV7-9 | CASDRGLVETGELFF
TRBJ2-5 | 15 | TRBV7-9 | CASSSIQGAVETQYF
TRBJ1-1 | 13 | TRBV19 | CASSQSAFTEAFF
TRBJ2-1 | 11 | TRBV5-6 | CASSFLNEQFF
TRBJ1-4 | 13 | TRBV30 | CAWSGETNEKLFF
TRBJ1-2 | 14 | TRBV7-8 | CASSLAGGSYGYTF
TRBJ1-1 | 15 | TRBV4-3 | CASSHPGQKKTEAFF
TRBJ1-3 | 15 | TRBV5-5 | CASSLTGGSGNTIYF
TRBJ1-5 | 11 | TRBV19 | CASSATGSQHF
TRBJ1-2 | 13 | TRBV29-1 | CSVVSRTGNGYTF
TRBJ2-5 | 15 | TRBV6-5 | CASSLWGGLQETQYF
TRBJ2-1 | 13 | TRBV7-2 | CASRQNGLNEQFF
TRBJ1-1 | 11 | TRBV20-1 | CSARTGGRAFF
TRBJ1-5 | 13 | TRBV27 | CASSFGWNQPQHF
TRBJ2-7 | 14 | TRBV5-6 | CASSLGQGSYEQYF
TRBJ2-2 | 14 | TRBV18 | CASSPTANTGELFF
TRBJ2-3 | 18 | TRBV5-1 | CASSLEPTSGGYTDTQYF
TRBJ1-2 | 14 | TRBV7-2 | CASRLPGTGNGYTF
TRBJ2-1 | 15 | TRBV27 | CASSLITAQVNEQFF
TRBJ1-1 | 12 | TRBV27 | CASSTQGTEAFF
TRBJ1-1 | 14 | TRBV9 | CASSANRGGTEAFF
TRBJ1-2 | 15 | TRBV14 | CASSQDWGGNDGYTF
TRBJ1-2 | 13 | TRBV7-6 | CASGGQGVHDYTF
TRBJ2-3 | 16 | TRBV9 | CASSGRPRGDTDTQYF
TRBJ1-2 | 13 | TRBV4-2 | CASSQVLSGGYTF
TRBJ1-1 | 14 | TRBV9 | CASSVASGSAEAFF
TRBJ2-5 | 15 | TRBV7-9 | CASSHDRELKETQYF
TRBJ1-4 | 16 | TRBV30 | CAWSPSGFKLNEKLFF